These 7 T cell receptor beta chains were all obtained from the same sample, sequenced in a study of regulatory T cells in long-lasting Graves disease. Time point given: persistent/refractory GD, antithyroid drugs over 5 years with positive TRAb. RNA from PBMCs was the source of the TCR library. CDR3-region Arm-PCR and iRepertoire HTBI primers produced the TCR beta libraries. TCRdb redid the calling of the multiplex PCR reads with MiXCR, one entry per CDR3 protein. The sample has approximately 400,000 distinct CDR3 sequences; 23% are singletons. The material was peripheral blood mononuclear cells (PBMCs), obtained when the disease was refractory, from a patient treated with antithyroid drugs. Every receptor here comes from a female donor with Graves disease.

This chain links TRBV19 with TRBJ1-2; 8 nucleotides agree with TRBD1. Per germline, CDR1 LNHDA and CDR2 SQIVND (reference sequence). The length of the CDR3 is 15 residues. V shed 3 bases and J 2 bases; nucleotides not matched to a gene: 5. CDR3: CASSIRTGTNYGYTF. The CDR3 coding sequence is TGTGCCAGTAGTATTAGGACAGGGACAAACTATGGCTACACCTTC.

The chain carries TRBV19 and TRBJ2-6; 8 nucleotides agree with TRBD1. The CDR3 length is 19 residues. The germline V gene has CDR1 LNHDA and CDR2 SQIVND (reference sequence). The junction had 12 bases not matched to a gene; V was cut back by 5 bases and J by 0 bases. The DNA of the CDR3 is TGTGCCAGTAGTCGCTTACCGGGACAGGCTATCTCTGGGGCCAACGTCCTGACTTTC. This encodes CASSRLPGQAISGANVLTF.

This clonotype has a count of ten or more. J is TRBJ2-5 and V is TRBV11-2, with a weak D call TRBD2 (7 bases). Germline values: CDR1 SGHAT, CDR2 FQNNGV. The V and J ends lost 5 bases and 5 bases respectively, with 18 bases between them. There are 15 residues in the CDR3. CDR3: CASSKIRGARETQYF. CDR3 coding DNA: TGTGCCAGCAGCAAAATTCGGGGGGCGAGGGAGACCCAGTACTTC.

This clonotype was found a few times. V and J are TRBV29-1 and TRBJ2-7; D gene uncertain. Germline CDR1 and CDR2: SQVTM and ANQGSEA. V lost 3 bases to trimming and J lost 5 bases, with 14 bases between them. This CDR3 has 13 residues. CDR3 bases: TGCAGCGTTGAGGTCGGACCCGCGAACGAGCAGTACTTC. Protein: CSVEVGPANEQYF.

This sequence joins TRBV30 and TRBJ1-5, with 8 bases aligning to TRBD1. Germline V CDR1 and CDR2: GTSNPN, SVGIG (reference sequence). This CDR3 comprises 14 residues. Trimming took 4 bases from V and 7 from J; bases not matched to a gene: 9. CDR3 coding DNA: TGTGCCTGGACCCCGGACAGGGCGAGGCAGCCCCAGCATTTT. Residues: CAWTPDRARQPQHF.

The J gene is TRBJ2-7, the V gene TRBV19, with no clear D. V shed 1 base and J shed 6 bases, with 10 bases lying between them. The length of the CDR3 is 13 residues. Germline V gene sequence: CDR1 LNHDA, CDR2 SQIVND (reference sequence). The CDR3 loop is CASSIGLGTEQYF. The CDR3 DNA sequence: TGTGCCAGTAGTATAGGGCTGGGTACCGAGCAGTACTTC.

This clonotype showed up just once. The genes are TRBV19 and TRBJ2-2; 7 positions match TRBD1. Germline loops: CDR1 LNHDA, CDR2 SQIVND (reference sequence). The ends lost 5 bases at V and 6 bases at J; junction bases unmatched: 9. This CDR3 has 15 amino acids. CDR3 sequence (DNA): TGTGCCAGTAGTCCAGACAGGGTTCGTTCCGGGGAGCTGTTTTTT. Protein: CASSPDRVRSGELFF.